The sequence of this T cell receptor beta chain was determined in a study of cytomegalovirus exposure and HLA in healthy donors. Study-level findings and limits: A few of the chains that were CMV-associated were confirmed in vitro to be specific for CMV antigens. Analyzed later, most CMV-associated TCR beta chains appeared HLA-restricted. Trimming of TCR beta V- and J-genes showed a link, identified in a later analysis, to a missense DCLRE1C variant.

For this clone: Its target is not known.

PCR employed 60 Vbeta and 13 Jbeta primers. As originally analysed: Unique TCR beta chains totaled some 80 million in a later count, with around 11 million of them shared. Assay used: immunoSEQ multiplex PCR; TCRdb lists only in-frame clones, some missing. That table furnishes V, J and clone size, whereas the DNA furnished D and trimming. The data hold approximately 87,000 clones, with 70% to 90% observed a single time. Germline V CDR1 and CDR2: SGDLS, YYNGEE. This CDR3 spans 15 amino acids. Between the trimmed V and J ends, which lost 4 bases and 3 bases, there was a span of 15 bases. The receptor's source is a woman aged 18-30 years in good health and CMV-seropositive. What was sequenced was PBMCs. The genes are TRBV9 and TRBJ2-3, with D maybe TRBD2 (5 bases). The CDR3 protein is CASSPERARTDTQYF. CDR3 coding DNA: TGTGCCAGCAGCCCGGAGAGGGCCAGGACAGATACGCAGTATTTT.